This TCR beta chain was recovered during a study of human T cells and chemical hapten exposure. This CDR3 is built from 12 residues. V shed 5 bases and J shed 6 bases, with 12 bases lying between them. The germline V gene has CDR1 DFQATT and CDR2 SNEGSKA (reference sequence). TCRdb independently ran MiXCR on the RACE reads; one entry per CDR3 protein. This sample has 360,000 or so distinct CDR3 sequences, with around 6% found just once. Specified time point: patch test 2, 6 weeks after DPC sensitization. Treatment: therapeutic diphenylcyclopropenone sensitization with weekly scalp DPC. The source of this sequence is a woman aged 18-29 years with alopecia areata. Some clones in this sample may be carry-over from other donors' samples. The sample here was whole blood, taken in connection with sensitization to the hapten diphenylcyclopropenone (DPC). V is TRBV20-1 and J is TRBJ2-3, with D perhaps TRBD1 (6 bases). CDR3 sequence (DNA): TGCAGTGCTGGACTTAGGGGGGATACGCAGTATTTT. It codes for CSAGLRGDTQYF.